A single sample is the source of the 24 T cell receptor beta chains below, sequenced in a study of blood T cell repertoires in COVID-19. The protocol was immunoSEQ multiplex PCR, while the TCRdb copy is restricted to in-frame clones and leaves out a portion. The profile shows over 130,000 clones, about 86% of them singletons. Specimen: peripheral blood. The receptors were sampled from a man between 65 and 79 years old with acute or convalescent COVID-19.

This chain connects TRBV4-3 to TRBJ2-1; D is possibly TRBD2 (5 bases). The CDR3 extends over 16 amino acids. V was clipped by 0 bases and J by 10 bases, with 19 bases between them. Germline CDR1 and CDR2: LGHNA and YSLEER. CDR3 nucleotide sequence: TGCGCCAGCAGCCAAGATATTACTAGTAGGGAATACGAGCAGTTCTTC. Its translation is CASSQDITSREYEQFF.

This clone appeared a single time. The chain employs TRBV11-2 and TRBJ2-3, with D maybe TRBD2 (6 bases). The V gene lost 5 bases and the J gene lost 0 bases, with 15 bases spanning the gap. The CDR3 has 16 amino acids. Germline V gene data show CDR1 as SGHAT and CDR2 as FQNNGV. The CDR3: CASSPLTGVSTDTQYF. CDR3 nucleotide sequence: TGTGCCAGCAGCCCCTTGACGGGGGTCAGCACAGATACGCAGTATTTT.

The chain links TRBV6-5 to TRBJ2-7; D is unresolved. Trimming took 8 bases from V and 0 from J, leaving 8 bases between them. CDR3 size: 12 residues. Germline lookup yields CDR1 MNHEY and CDR2 SVGAGI. The CDR3 sequence: CASYSLSYEQYF. The CDR3 region has the DNA TGTGCCAGCTACTCCCTCTCCTACGAGCAGTACTTC.

V and J are TRBV7-8 and TRBJ2-2; TRBD2 matches 11 bases. CDR3 length: 15 residues. Germline trimming cut 6 bases from V and 6 bases from J; bases unmatched to any gene: 6. Germline V gene sequence: CDR1 SGHVS, CDR2 FQNEAQ. The CDR3 DNA reads TGTGCCAGCAGTCAACTAGCGGGAGAGGCCGGGGAGCTGTTTTTT. Translating gives CASSQLAGEAGELFF.

The CDR3 loop reads CASSEGLAGGIYEQYF. Here the CDR3 DNA reads TGTGCCAGCAGCGAAGGACTAGCGGGAGGGATCTACGAGCAGTACTTC. This chain joins TRBV5-6 and TRBJ2-7; 15 positions match TRBD2. Germline V gives CDR1 SGHDT, CDR2 YYEEEE. The CDR3 contains 16 residues. V lost 4 bases and J lost 3; bases outside the gene matches: 5.

The rearrangement uses TRBV7-2 and TRBJ2-1; TRBD2 matches at 10 bases. The germline gives CDR1 SGHTA, CDR2 FQGNSA. This CDR3 spans 16 amino acids. V dropped 1 base and J dropped 5; count of bases not matched to a gene: 5. The CDR3 DNA follows: TGTGCCAGCAGCTTAGAGAGCGGGAGGGCCAACAATGAGCAGTTCTTC. It is translated as CASSLESGRANNEQFF.

V gene TRBV3-1 (or the pseudogene TRBV3-2) combines with J gene TRBJ2-6; 10 nucleotides match TRBD1. After removal of 4 bases from V and 1 base from J, the junction contained 10 bases not matched to a gene. The length of the CDR3 is 19 residues. Germline V gives CDR1 LGHDT, CDR2 YNNKEL (reference sequence). The CDR3 coding sequence is TGTGCCAGCAGCCCCTTACCGGGACAGGGGACATCTGGGGCCAACGTCCTGACTTTC. This gives the protein CASSPLPGQGTSGANVLTF.

The J gene is TRBJ1-4, the V gene TRBV5-1; TRBD1 is a possible D gene (5 bases). Germline V gene lookup returns CDR1 SGHRS and CDR2 YFSETQ. The CDR3 contains 14 residues. V was cut by 3 bases and J by 5 bases, with 11 bases left in between. This CDR3 reads CASSSQPGNEKLFF. The CDR3 DNA follows: TGCGCCAGCAGCTCCCAACCAGGGAATGAAAAACTGTTTTTT. The whole variable domain, remainder taken from reference TRBV5-1 and TRBJ1-4, is KAGVTQTPRYLIKTRGQQVTLSCSPISGHRSVSWYQQTPGQGLQFLFEYFSETQRNKGNFPGRFSGRQFSNSRSEMNVSTLELGDSALYLCASSSQPGNEKLFFGSGTQLSVL.

This chain uses TRBV6-2 or TRBV6-3 with TRBJ1-2, with a weak D call TRBD1 (5 bases). This CDR3 contains 13 residues. CDR1 is MNHEY, CDR2 SVGEGT, per germline. Trimming stripped 4 bases from V and 5 bases from J, with 11 bases between. The CDR3 DNA reads as TGTGCCAGCAGTTCCCGCCAGGGTTATGGCTACACCTTC. Its protein is CASSSRQGYGYTF.

The chain couples TRBV6-2 or TRBV6-3 to TRBJ2-7; the D gene is possibly TRBD2 (6 bases). Germline CDR1 reads MNHEY; CDR2 reads SVGEGT. This CDR3 has 19 amino acids. The V and J ends lost 3 bases and 0 bases respectively, with 24 bases between them. DNA of the CDR3: TGTGCCAGCAGTTATATTCGGTCCGCGGACTATAGGGACTCCTACGAGCAGTACTTC. Protein sequence: CASSYIRSADYRDSYEQYF.

This chain connects TRBV29-1 to TRBJ1-1; D unclear. Germline V gene data show CDR1 as SQVTM and CDR2 as ANQGSEA. The CDR3 runs to 12 residues. The V end was cut by 7 bases, the J end by 1 base, with 10 bases between. CDR3 in DNA: TGCAGCGCCGCACTTGGGAACACTGAAGCTTTCTTT. It codes for CSAALGNTEAFF.

V gene TRBV5-1 combines with J gene TRBJ1-2; the D gene is possibly TRBD1 (6 bases). Trimming pared 0 bases from V and 4 bases from J, leaving 16 bases between. This CDR3 has 16 residues. Germline CDR1 is SGHRS and CDR2 is YFSETQ. This CDR3 reads CASSLGGLEQGYGYTF. CDR3 DNA sequence: TGCGCCAGCAGCTTGGGCGGACTTGAACAGGGCTATGGCTACACCTTC.

In nucleotides, the CDR3 is TGTGCCAGTAGTATAGCGTCGAGGGCAGATACGCAGTATTTT. This translates into CASSIASRADTQYF. The V call is TRBV19, the J call TRBJ2-3; possible D gene TRBD2, 5 bases. Germline CDR1 and CDR2: LNHDA and SQIVND (reference sequence). The CDR3 length is 14 residues. V was cut by 1 base and J by 4 bases, with 9 bases left in between.

The rearrangement joins TRBV24-1 to TRBJ2-2; D is ambiguous. Germline CDR1 and CDR2: KGHDR and SFDVKD. The V end was cut by 0 bases, the J end by 0 bases, with 4 bases between. This CDR3 region has 15 residues. CDR3 in DNA: TGTGCCACCAGTGATTTGACAACGAACACCGGGGAGCTGTTTTTT. As protein: CATSDLTTNTGELFF.

In its sample, this clone was seen once. The chain carries TRBV7-9 and TRBJ2-3; TRBD2 matches 9 bases. The CDR3 spans 16 residues. The germline V gene has CDR1 SEHNR and CDR2 FQNEAQ (reference sequence). V lost 5 bases and J lost 2; bases outside the gene matches: 8. CDR3: CASSPQLAGLTDTQYF. The CDR3 DNA sequence: TGTGCCAGCAGCCCACAGCTAGCGGGGCTCACAGATACGCAGTATTTT.

This chain links TRBV6-5 with TRBJ1-4, with 7 bases that match TRBD1. The V and J ends lost 5 bases and 8 bases, in that order; junction bases with no gene match: 8. Germline assignment: CDR1 MNHEY and CDR2 SVGAGI. The CDR3 extends over 14 amino acids. The CDR3 loop is CASSTPQGPEKLFF. CDR3 nucleotide sequence: TGTGCCAGCAGTACACCACAGGGGCCCGAAAAACTGTTTTTT.

The chain joins TRBV5-1 to TRBJ2-3, with D maybe TRBD2 (5 bases). CDR1 SGHRS and CDR2 YFSETQ come from the germline V gene. V lost 4 bases, J lost 0 bases, and 12 bases lay in between. The CDR3 extends over 15 amino acids. CDR3 sequence reads: CASSLDFSSTDTQYF. CDR3 sequence (DNA): TGCGCCAGCAGCCTGGACTTTTCTAGCACAGATACGCAGTATTTT.

The chain links TRBV9 to TRBJ1-1; 12 bases are shared with TRBD1. Germline V gives CDR1 SGDLS, CDR2 YYNGEE. The CDR3 contains 15 residues. V gave up 0 bases and J gave up 6 bases; unmatched junction bases: 3. CDR3 amino acids: CASSVGGQGAAEAFF. The CDR3 region has the DNA TGTGCCAGCAGCGTAGGGGGACAGGGGGCCGCTGAAGCTTTCTTT.

The chain joins TRBV5-1 to TRBJ2-3, with a tentative D call TRBD2 (6 bases). Germline CDR1 and CDR2: SGHRS and YFSETQ. V shed 1 base and J shed 10 bases, with 13 bases lying between them. CDR3 length equals 13 residues. The CDR3 coding sequence is TGCGCCAGCAGCTTGTCATTGGGGGGTTCGCAGTATTTT. Translated: CASSLSLGGSQYF.

This chain connects TRBV7-2 to TRBJ2-5; D is perhaps TRBD2 (6 bases). CDR3 length: 16 residues. The germline CDR1 and CDR2 sequences are SGHTA and FQGNSA. V was shortened by 1 base and J by 2 bases, with 14 bases between the two germline ends. CDR3 protein: CASSLVGSGQQETQYF. CDR3 nucleotides: TGTGCCAGCAGCTTAGTGGGTAGCGGACAACAAGAGACCCAGTACTTC.

V usage is TRBV5-8 and J usage is TRBJ1-5; 7 bases are shared with TRBD1. CDR1 SGHTS and CDR2 YDEGEE come from the germline V gene. V was clipped by 4 bases and J by 4 bases; unmatched bases: 8. The CDR3 runs to 15 residues. CDR3 loop: CASSGRQGPNQPQHF. The CDR3 DNA follows: TGTGCCAGCAGCGGTCGACAGGGCCCGAATCAGCCCCAGCATTTT.

The chain combines TRBV9 with TRBJ2-7, with 9 nucleotides matching TRBD1. Unmatched junction bases numbered 12, after V lost 3 bases and J lost 11 bases. This CDR3 is 14 amino acids long. Germline CDR1 SGDLS, CDR2 YYNGEE. The CDR3 reads CASSARDRDGREYF. The CDR3 DNA is TGTGCCAGCAGCGCCCGGGACAGGGATGGAAGGGAGTACTTC.

V gene TRBV30 combines with J gene TRBJ2-1; a possible D gene is TRBD2 (5 bases). Germline lookup yields CDR1 GTSNPN and CDR2 SVGIG (reference sequence). The V end lost 1 base, the J end lost 5 bases, and 21 bases lay between the germline ends. The CDR3 has 17 amino acids. The chain's CDR3 is CAWSAPVRDGYHNEQFF. The CDR3 DNA reads TGTGCCTGGAGTGCTCCTGTGAGGGATGGTTACCACAATGAGCAGTTCTTC.

V is TRBV19 and J is TRBJ2-1; 7 bases map to TRBD2. The germline CDR1 and CDR2 sequences are LNHDA and SQIVND (reference sequence). V lost 8 bases, J lost 10 bases, and 20 bases stayed unmatched. This CDR3 comprises 16 residues. For the CDR3, the DNA is TGTGCCAGTCTCGGATTCAGCGGGGCGTCCTCCCAAGAGCAGTTCTTC. As protein: CASLGFSGASSQEQFF.